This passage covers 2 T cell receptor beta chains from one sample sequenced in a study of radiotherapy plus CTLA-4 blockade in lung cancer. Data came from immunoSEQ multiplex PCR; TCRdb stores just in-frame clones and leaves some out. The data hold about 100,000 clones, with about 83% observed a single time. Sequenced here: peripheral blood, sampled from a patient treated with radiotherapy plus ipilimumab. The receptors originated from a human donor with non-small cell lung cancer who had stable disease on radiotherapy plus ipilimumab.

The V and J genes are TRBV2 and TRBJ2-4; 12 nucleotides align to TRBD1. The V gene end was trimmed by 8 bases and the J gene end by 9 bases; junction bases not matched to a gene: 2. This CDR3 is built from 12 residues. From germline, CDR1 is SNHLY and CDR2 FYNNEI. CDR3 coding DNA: TGTGCCAGCGGGGGACAGGGGGCCATTCAGTACTTC. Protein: CASGGQGAIQYF.

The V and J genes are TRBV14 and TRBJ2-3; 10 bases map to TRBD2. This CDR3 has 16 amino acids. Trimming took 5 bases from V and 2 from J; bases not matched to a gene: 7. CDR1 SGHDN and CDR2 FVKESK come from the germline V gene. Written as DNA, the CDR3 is TGTGCCAGCAGCAACGGACTAGCGGTTTTCACAGATACGCAGTATTTT. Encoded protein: CASSNGLAVFTDTQYF.